This T cell receptor beta chain was identified in a study of blood T cell repertoires in COVID-19. Study-wide background: PBMCs, B-cell-depleted T cells, or T cells provided the cDNA or gDNA that made up the material.

Per the authors' pipeline: Amplification of reference gene primers provided the estimated nucleated cell counts. Clones were sequenced by immunoSEQ multiplex PCR, and TCRdb holds only the in-frame ones, with some missing. D and trimming were read from the DNA, whereas the V and J calls and clone size are those reported in that table. Altogether roughly 150,000 clones are present, approximately 82% being singletons, with the ten largest covering 6.5% to 9%. This CDR3 region has 15 residues. CDR1 is SGHRS and CDR2 is YFSETQ in the germline V gene. The germline V and J ends were trimmed by 2 bases and 7 bases, with 13 bases remaining between them.

The sample comprised peripheral blood. The chain is built from TRBV5-1 and TRBJ1-6; tentatively, D is TRBD1 (5 bases). The receptor's source is a woman aged 50 to 60 in a cohort sampled during active or convalescent COVID-19. CDR3 protein: CASSFSQGENSPLHF. The CDR3, as DNA: TGCGCCAGCAGCTTCTCTCAGGGCGAAAATTCACCCCTCCACTTT.